These 18 T cell receptor beta chains share one sample of origin, sequenced in a study of regulatory T cells in long-lasting Graves disease. The time point is: newly diagnosed GD, antithyroid drugs for less than 3 months. Preparation of the TCR library used RNA extracted from PBMCs. Both iRepertoire HTBI primers and Arm-PCR of CDR3 regions were used to build the TCR beta libraries. A single record per CDR3 protein comes from TCRdb applying MiXCR to the multiplex PCR reads. Here the sample spans 440,000 or so distinct CDR3 sequences, under 15% being singletons. A further study also used this sample, focusing on T cells in Graves' hyperthyroidism and ophthalmopathy.

Sequenced here: peripheral blood mononuclear cells (PBMCs), sampled at new diagnosis, from a patient treated with antithyroid drugs. The receptor set was obtained from a woman under 40 with Graves disease.

The chain couples TRBV2 to TRBJ2-1; D remains ambiguous. CDR3 length: 15 amino acids. V lost 7 bases to trimming and J lost 5 bases, with 18 bases between them. Germline lookup yields CDR1 SNHLY and CDR2 FYNNEI. As DNA, the CDR3 is TGTGCCAGCAAGGTGGGGAAAACTGTTCACAATGAGCAGTTCTTC. Residues: CASKVGKTVHNEQFF.

The chain has TRBV3-1 and TRBJ1-1; TRBD1 matches 11 bases. Trimming at V came to 4 bases and at J to 1 base, leaving 8 bases not matched to a gene. The CDR3 covers 17 residues. From germline, CDR1 is LGHDT and CDR2 YNNKEL (reference sequence). The CDR3 region has the DNA TGTGCCAGCAGCCCTCGGACAGGGGGCGCAAGGAACACTGAAGCTTTCTTT. Translation: CASSPRTGGARNTEAFF.

This clonotype has a count of ten or more. CDR3 amino acids: CASSQGSGGTVYEQYF. CDR3 sequence (DNA): TGTGCCAGCAGCCAAGGGAGCGGGGGGACTGTTTACGAGCAGTACTTC. This rearrangement joins TRBV3-1 to TRBJ2-7; 9 nucleotides agree with TRBD2. The CDR3 totals 16 residues. Trimming removed 1 base from V and 4 bases from J; junction bases left unmatched: 8. From germline, CDR1 is LGHDT and CDR2 YNNKEL (reference sequence).

This clonotype was detected many times. The chain carries TRBV5-1 and TRBJ1-1; possible D gene TRBD1, 6 bases. Trimming left V 6 bases short and J 4 bases short, with 13 bases between. The CDR3 covers 13 residues. Per the germline V gene, CDR1 is SGHRS and CDR2 is YFSETQ. This CDR3 is CASKVQGSTEAFF. CDR3 nucleotide sequence: TGCGCCAGCAAGGTTCAGGGGAGCACTGAAGCTTTCTTT.

This clonotype was detected ten times or more. This chain connects TRBV27 to TRBJ2-7; D unresolved. This CDR3 has 13 amino acids. V was pared by 5 bases and J by 6 bases, with 14 bases between. Germline CDR1 and CDR2: MNHEY and SMNVEV (reference sequence). Here the CDR3 reads CASSPSLGGEQYF. DNA of the CDR3: TGTGCCAGCAGTCCATCGTTGGGTGGCGAGCAGTACTTC.

This clonotype appeared many times. CDR3 nucleotides: TGTGCCAGTAGTACCCCCCTCGGGACTAGCGGTTTTAGCTCCTACGAGCAGTACTTC. Protein product: CASSTPLGTSGFSSYEQYF. The gene calls are TRBV19 and TRBJ2-7; TRBD2 aligns across 11 bases. The ends lost 4 bases at V and 0 bases at J; junction bases unmatched: 14. Germline assignment: CDR1 LNHDA and CDR2 SQIVND (reference sequence). This CDR3 contains 19 residues.

The rearrangement links TRBV5-6 to TRBJ1-5; a weak D match, TRBD1 (5 bases). V was shortened by 3 bases and J by 5 bases, with 6 bases between the two germline ends. The CDR3 runs 12 residues. Germline loops: CDR1 SGHDT, CDR2 YYEEEE. CDR3 DNA sequence: TGTGCCAGCAGCTGGGGGGATCAGCCCCAGCATTTT. Translating gives CASSWGDQPQHF. The full variable domain, completed using reference TRBV5-6 and TRBJ1-5, is DAGVTQSPTHLIKTRGQQVTLRCSPKSGHDTVSWYQQALGQGPQFIFQYYEEEERQRGNFPDRFSGHQFPNYSSELNVNALLLGDSALYLCASSWGDQPQHFGDGTRLSIL.

Ten or more counts support this clonotype. This sequence joins TRBV5-1 and TRBJ2-1; possible D gene TRBD2, 6 bases. The germline gives CDR1 SGHRS, CDR2 YFSETQ. The CDR3 totals 13 residues. Trimming took off 5 bases at V and 7 bases at J, with 13 bases between the two ends. CDR3 DNA: TGCGCCAGCAGTCCGGGAGCGGAGAATGAGCAGTTCTTC. The encoded protein is CASSPGAENEQFF. Looking up the rest from reference TRBV5-1 and TRBJ2-1 gives the full variable domain: KAGVTQTPRYLIKTRGQQVTLSCSPISGHRSVSWYQQTPGQGLQFLFEYFSETQRNKGNFPGRFSGRQFSNSRSEMNVSTLELGDSALYLCASSPGAENEQFFGPGTRLTVL.

The chain links TRBV5-1 to TRBJ1-1; D is perhaps TRBD1 (5 bases). The CDR3 runs 15 residues. The ends were cut back, 0 bases at V and 1 base at J, with 10 bases in the middle. Germline V gene data show CDR1 as SGHRS and CDR2 as YFSETQ. This CDR3 reads CASSLAWGRNTEAFF. The CDR3 nucleotides read TGCGCCAGCAGCTTGGCCTGGGGACGGAACACTGAAGCTTTCTTT. The full variable domain, its missing parts supplied by reference TRBV5-1 and TRBJ1-1, is KAGVTQTPRYLIKTRGQQVTLSCSPISGHRSVSWYQQTPGQGLQFLFEYFSETQRNKGNFPGRFSGRQFSNSRSEMNVSTLELGDSALYLCASSLAWGRNTEAFFGQGTRLTVV.

This chain joins TRBV14 and TRBJ2-7; no reliable D call. V lost 0 bases, J lost 6 bases, and 9 bases lay in between. Per the germline V gene, CDR1 is SGHDN and CDR2 is FVKESK. This CDR3 comprises 13 residues. The CDR3 sequence is CASSQDEPGEQYF. DNA for the CDR3: TGTGCCAGCAGCCAAGACGAGCCGGGCGAGCAGTACTTC.

This clonotype was detected a few times. The rearrangement joins TRBV6-1 to TRBJ2-7; tentatively, D is TRBD1 (5 bases). The germline V gene has CDR1 MNHNS and CDR2 SASEGT. V gave up 2 bases and J gave up 0 bases, with 11 bases separating them. The CDR3 sequence is 15 residues long. In DNA, the CDR3 is TGTGCCAGCAGTGAATGGGGCGGTAGCTCCTACGAGCAGTACTTC. Protein product: CASSEWGGSSYEQYF.

This clonotype appeared many times. This chain connects TRBV28 to TRBJ1-5; a weak D match, TRBD1 (5 bases). The CDR3 contains 17 residues. The germline V gene has CDR1 MDHEN and CDR2 SYDVKM. Trimming removed 4 bases from V and 4 bases from J, with 20 bases in between. Written as DNA, the CDR3 is TGTGCCAGCAGTTCTTGGGGGGTCCGGGACGGAAATCAGCCCCAGCATTTT. Translation gives CASSSWGVRDGNQPQHF.

J is TRBJ2-7 and V is TRBV2; TRBD1 matches 9 bases. V lost 6 bases to trimming and J lost 6 bases; unmatched junction nucleotides: 12. The CDR3 runs 15 residues. Looked up from germline, CDR1 is SNHLY and CDR2 is FYNNEI. For the CDR3, the DNA is TGTGCCAGCAGGGGGGGGACAGGGTCAACTAGCGAGCAGTACTTC. It translates to CASRGGTGSTSEQYF.

V is TRBV14 and J is TRBJ1-1, with D uncertain. Germline-derived CDR1 and CDR2 are SGHDN and FVKESK. There are 17 residues in the CDR3. The germline V and J ends were trimmed by 4 bases and 1 base, with 19 bases remaining between them. The CDR3 is CASSPRPLVLRNTEAFF. The CDR3 nucleotides read TGTGCCAGCAGCCCTCGACCCCTGGTCCTGAGGAACACTGAAGCTTTCTTT.

The V call is TRBV11-3, the J call TRBJ2-7, with 10 bases identical to TRBD1. Germline CDR1 and CDR2: SGHNT and YENEEA. Trimming cost V 3 bases and J 6 bases; bases outside gene matches: 2. This CDR3 has 13 amino acids. The CDR3 coding sequence is TGTGCCAGCAGCTTGACAGGGGGCTTCGAGCAGTACTTC. It specifies CASSLTGGFEQYF.

The genes are TRBV7-9 and TRBJ2-3; 11 bases agree with TRBD1. Germline V gene lookup returns CDR1 SEHNR and CDR2 FQNEAQ (reference sequence). CDR3 length: 16 residues. V lost 1 base, J lost 4 bases, and 4 bases stayed unmatched. DNA for the CDR3: TGTGCCAGCAGCTTAGGGACAGGGGGCCGACCAGATACGCAGTATTTT. It yields the protein CASSLGTGGRPDTQYF.

Regarding this clonotype: A much bigger clone sits one base away, suggesting this may be a read error. The chain employs TRBV10-3 and TRBJ1-2; D gene uncertain. The CDR3 spans 14 residues. In germline, CDR1 is ENHRY, CDR2 SYGVKD. CDR3: CASLEDLRNYGYAF. CDR3 DNA sequence: TGTGCCTCCCTGGAAGACCTGAGAAACTATGGCTACGCCTTC.

The V and J genes are TRBV3-1 and TRBJ2-1; D ambiguous. This CDR3 region has 13 residues. Looked up from germline, CDR1 is LGHDT and CDR2 is YNNKEL (reference sequence). Trimming took off 4 bases at V and 4 bases at J, with 8 bases between the two ends. This chain's CDR3 is CASSPEVYNEQFF. CDR3 in DNA: TGTGCCAGCAGCCCCGAAGTTTACAATGAGCAGTTCTTC.